This T cell receptor (beta chain) was recorded in a study of blood T cell repertoires in COVID-19. On the study more broadly: Nucleic acid was either cDNA or gDNA, and it came from T cells, B-cell-depleted T cells, or PBMCs.

Deletions cut 1 base from V and 9 bases from J, with 10 bases between. Looked up from germline, CDR1 is GTSNPN and CDR2 is SVGIG (reference sequence). This CDR3 contains 12 residues. Using immunoSEQ multiplex PCR, the repertoire was profiled, and TCRdb retains in-frame clones only, with some absent. The sample lists about 170,000 clones, about 86% occurring once. The rearrangement links TRBV30 to TRBJ1-3; D not certain. Sequencing used peripheral blood. This sequence was found in a human donor with acute or convalescent COVID-19. The donor label of this sample is uncertain. The CDR3 nucleotides are TGTGCCTGGAGTGCCAGTCCAGGCACCATATATTTT. Protein: CAWSASPGTIYF.